This T cell receptor beta chain was found in a study of early T cells in non-severe SARS-CoV-2 infection. The overall study: Sequencing used unsorted whole-blood bulk RNA, so chains lack pairing. Study findings and constraints: Anti-spike CD8 specificities were favored by VDJdb matching, whose results missed private and CD4 specificities.

Points on this clonotype: Its antigen is as yet unknown.

Trimming removed 2 bases from V and 7 bases from J; junction bases left unmatched: 7. In germline, CDR1 is MDHEN, CDR2 SYDVKM. The CDR3 consists of 16 residues. Unique molecular identifiers were added to individual cDNA molecules. TCRdb re-called the 5' RACE reads through MiXCR, storing one row per CDR3 protein. Of roughly 52,000 distinct CDR3 sequences in the sample, 5% to 7.5% were seen once. This rearrangement joins TRBV28 to TRBJ2-2; the match to TRBD1 covers 10 bases. This specimen consisted of whole blood, obtained at baseline. The clonotype was recovered from an adult who was a healthcare worker with PCR-confirmed SARS-CoV-2 infection or an uninfected control (not recorded which). In DNA form, the CDR3 reads TGTGCCAGCAGTTTAACGGGACAGGGGATGAACGGGGAGCTGTTTTTT. Protein sequence: CASSLTGQGMNGELFF.